This T cell receptor (beta chain) appears in the sequencing data of a study of blood T cell repertoires in COVID-19. Study-wide background: Acute and convalescent COVID-19 specimens originated in the United States, Italy and Spain. PBMCs, B-cell-depleted T cells, or T cells were the source of the cDNA or gDNA that made up the material.

Original processing methods: Using reference gene primer amplification, nucleated cell counts were estimated. Sequencing used immunoSEQ multiplex PCR; TCRdb keeps in-frame clones, though not all of them. V and J calls and clone size are those listed in that table; D and trimming were worked out from the DNA. Found here are approximately 90,000 clones, approximately 87% of them singletons; the top ten hold 7% to 8%. From germline, CDR1 is SGHRS and CDR2 YFSETQ. The junction had 4 bases not matched to a gene; V was cut back by 2 bases and J by 3 bases. The CDR3 is made up of 14 amino acids. This clonotype was obtained from a human donor with acute or convalescent COVID-19. The donor label of this sample is uncertain. The sample consisted of peripheral blood. The rearrangement joins TRBV5-1 to TRBJ1-2; 7 bases align to TRBD1. The CDR3 loop is CASSLTGVHYGYTF. DNA of the CDR3: TGCGCCAGCAGCTTAACAGGGGTTCACTATGGCTACACCTTC.